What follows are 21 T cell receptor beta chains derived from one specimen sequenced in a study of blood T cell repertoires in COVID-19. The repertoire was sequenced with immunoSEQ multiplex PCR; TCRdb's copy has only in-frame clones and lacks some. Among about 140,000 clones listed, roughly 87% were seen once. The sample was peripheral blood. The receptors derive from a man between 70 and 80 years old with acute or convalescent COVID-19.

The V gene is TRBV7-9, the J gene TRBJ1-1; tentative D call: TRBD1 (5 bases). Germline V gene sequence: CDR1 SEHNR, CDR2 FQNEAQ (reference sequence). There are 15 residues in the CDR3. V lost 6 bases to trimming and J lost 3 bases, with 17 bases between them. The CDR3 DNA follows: TGTGCCAGCAGTTTGTTGGGGAGGGGTGACACTGAAGCTTTCTTT. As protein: CASSLLGRGDTEAFF.

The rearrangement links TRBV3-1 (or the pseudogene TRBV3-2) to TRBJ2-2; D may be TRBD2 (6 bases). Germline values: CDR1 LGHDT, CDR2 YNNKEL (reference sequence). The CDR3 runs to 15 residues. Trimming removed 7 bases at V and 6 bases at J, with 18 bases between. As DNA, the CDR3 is TGTGCCAGCACCCTCGGGGGAGTAAGTTCCGGGGAGCTGTTTTTT. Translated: CASTLGGVSSGELFF.

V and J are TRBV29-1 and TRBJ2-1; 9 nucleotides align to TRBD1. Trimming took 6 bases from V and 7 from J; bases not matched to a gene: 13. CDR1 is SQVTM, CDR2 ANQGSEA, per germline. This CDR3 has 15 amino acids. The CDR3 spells CSVGGTGTGRNEQFF. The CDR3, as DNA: TGCAGCGTCGGTGGGACCGGGACAGGGCGGAATGAGCAGTTCTTC.

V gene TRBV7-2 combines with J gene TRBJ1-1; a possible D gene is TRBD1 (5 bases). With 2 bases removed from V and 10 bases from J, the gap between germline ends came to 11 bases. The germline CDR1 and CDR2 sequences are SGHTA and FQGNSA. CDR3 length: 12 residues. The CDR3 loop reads CASSLSWGGAFF. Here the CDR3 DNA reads TGTGCCAGCAGCTTATCTTGGGGCGGAGCTTTCTTT.

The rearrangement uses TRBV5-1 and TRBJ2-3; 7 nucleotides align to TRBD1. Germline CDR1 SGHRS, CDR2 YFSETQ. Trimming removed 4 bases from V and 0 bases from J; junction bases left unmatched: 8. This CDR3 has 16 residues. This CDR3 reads CASSGNRGPSTDTQYF. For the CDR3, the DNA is TGCGCCAGCAGCGGAAACAGGGGCCCAAGCACAGATACGCAGTATTTT.

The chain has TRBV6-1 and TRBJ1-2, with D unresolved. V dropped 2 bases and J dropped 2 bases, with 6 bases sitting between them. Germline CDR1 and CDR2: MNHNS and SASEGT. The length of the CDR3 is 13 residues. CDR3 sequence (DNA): TGTGCCAGCAGTGAATTACAGAACTATGGCTACACCTTC. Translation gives CASSELQNYGYTF.

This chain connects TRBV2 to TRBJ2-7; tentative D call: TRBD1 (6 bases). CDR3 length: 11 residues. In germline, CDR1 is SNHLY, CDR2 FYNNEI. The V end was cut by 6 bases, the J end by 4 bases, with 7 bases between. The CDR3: CASRQGYEQYF. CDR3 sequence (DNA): TGTGCCAGCAGACAGGGATACGAGCAGTACTTC.

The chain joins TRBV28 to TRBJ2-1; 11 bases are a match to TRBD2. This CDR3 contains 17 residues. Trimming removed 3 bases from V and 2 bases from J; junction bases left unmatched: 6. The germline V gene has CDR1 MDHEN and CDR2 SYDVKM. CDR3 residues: CASSLRALAGAYNEQFF. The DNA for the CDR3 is TGTGCCAGCAGTTTGCGGGCACTAGCGGGAGCCTACAATGAGCAGTTCTTC.

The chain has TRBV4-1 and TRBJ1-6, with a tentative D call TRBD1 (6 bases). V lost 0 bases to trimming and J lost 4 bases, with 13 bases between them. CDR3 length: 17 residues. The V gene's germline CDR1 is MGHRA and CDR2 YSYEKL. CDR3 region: CASSQDLTGSYNSPLHF. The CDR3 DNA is TGCGCCAGCAGCCAAGATCTAACAGGGAGTTATAATTCACCCCTCCACTTT.

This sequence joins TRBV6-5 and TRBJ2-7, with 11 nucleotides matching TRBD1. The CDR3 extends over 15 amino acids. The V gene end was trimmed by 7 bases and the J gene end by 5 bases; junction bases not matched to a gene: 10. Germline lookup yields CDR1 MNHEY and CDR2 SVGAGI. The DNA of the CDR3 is TGTGCCAGCATCCTAAAGGGGACAGGGGGGAACGAGCAGTACTTC. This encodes CASILKGTGGNEQYF.

As DNA, the CDR3 is TGTGCCAGCAGAGGACAGGGAAATTCACCCCTCCACTTT. Translation: CASRGQGNSPLHF. The V call is TRBV5-4, the J call TRBJ1-6, with 8 nucleotides matching TRBD1. The J segment lost 7 bases and the V segment lost 5 bases, leaving 2 bases of the junction unmatched. The CDR3 is made up of 13 amino acids. Germline CDR1 reads SGHNT; CDR2 reads YYREEE (reference sequence).

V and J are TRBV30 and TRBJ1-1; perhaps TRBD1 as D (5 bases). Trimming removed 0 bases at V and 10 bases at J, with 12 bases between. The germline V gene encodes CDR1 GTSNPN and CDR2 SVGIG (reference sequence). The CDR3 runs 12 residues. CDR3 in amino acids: CAWSVAGLGAFF. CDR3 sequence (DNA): TGTGCCTGGAGTGTAGCAGGGCTCGGAGCTTTCTTT.

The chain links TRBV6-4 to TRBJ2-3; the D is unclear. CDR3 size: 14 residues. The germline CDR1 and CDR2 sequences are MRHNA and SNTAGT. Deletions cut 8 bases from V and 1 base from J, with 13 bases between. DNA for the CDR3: TGTGCCAGCCCAACTAAACTGCGCACAGATACGCAGTATTTT. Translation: CASPTKLRTDTQYF.

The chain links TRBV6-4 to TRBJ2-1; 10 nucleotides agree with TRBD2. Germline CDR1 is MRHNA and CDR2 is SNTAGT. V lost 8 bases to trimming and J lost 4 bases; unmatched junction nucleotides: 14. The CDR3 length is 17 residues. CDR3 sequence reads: CASRRVAGGQGYNEQFF. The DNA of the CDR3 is TGTGCCAGCCGAAGGGTAGCGGGGGGCCAGGGTTACAATGAGCAGTTCTTC.

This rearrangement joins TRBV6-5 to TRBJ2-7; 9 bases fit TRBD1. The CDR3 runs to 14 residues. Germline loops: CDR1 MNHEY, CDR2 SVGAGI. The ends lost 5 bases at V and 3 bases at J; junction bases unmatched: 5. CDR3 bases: TGTGCCAGCAGTACGACAGGGGGAGTCTACGAGCAGTACTTC. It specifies CASSTTGGVYEQYF.

The CDR3 bases are TGTGCCAGCAGATCCCAGGACAGTTTTAATTCACCCCTCCACTTT. It translates to CASRSQDSFNSPLHF. The chain is built from TRBV7-2 and TRBJ1-6; tentatively, D is TRBD1 (6 bases). In germline, CDR1 is SGHTA, CDR2 FQGNSA. V was shortened by 6 bases and J by 6 bases, with 15 bases between the two germline ends. The CDR3 has 15 amino acids.

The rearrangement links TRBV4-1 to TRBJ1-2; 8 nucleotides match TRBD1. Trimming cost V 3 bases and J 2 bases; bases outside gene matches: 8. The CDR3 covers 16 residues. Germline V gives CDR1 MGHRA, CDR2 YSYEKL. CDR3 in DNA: TGCGCCAGCAGCCAGTACTTGGGACAGGTGAACTATGGCTACACCTTC. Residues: CASSQYLGQVNYGYTF.

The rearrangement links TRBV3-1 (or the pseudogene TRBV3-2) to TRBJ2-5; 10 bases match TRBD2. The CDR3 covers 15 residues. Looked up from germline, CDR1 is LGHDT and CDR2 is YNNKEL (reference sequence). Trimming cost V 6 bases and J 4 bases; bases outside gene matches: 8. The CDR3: CASSRAGGDGETQYF. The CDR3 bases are TGTGCCAGCAGTCGAGCGGGAGGGGATGGAGAGACCCAGTACTTC.

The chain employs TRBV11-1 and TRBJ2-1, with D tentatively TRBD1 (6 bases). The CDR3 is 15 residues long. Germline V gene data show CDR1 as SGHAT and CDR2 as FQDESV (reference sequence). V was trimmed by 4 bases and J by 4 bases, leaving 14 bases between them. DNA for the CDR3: TGTGCCAGCAGCTGGGCGACAGGCCCGTACAATGAGCAGTTCTTC. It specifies CASSWATGPYNEQFF.

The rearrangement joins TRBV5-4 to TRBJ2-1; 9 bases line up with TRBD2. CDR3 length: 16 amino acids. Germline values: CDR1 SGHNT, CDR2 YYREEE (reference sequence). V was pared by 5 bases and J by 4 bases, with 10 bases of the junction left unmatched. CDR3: CASSHLAGVRYNEQFF. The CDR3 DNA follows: TGTGCCAGCAGTCATTTAGCGGGAGTTCGGTACAATGAGCAGTTCTTC.

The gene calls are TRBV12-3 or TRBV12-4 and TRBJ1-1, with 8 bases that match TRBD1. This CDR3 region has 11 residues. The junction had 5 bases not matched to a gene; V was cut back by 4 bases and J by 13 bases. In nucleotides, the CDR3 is TGTGCCAGCAGTTCGGACAGGGAGGTTTTCTTT. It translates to CASSSDREVFF.